The rows below give T cell receptor beta chains drawn from one sample of a study of blood T cells in healthy people across ages. TCRdb ran MiXCR on the 5' RACE reads and lists one entry per CDR3 protein. The sample has roughly 2 million distinct CDR3 sequences; 40% to 55% are singletons. Sequences were obtained from blood. These receptor sequences come from a woman aged 40-49 years in good health. Each CDR3 is given with its conserved first and last residue. The D gene is left open where the match is weak. Clone sizes are given selectively: once, few, many, or a class where the clone is expanded.

D,J,size,V,CDR3,DNA
-,TRBJ1-1,-,TRBV28,CASIHGGATEAFF,TGTGCCAGCATCCATGGGGGCGCGACTGAAGCTTTCTTT
-,TRBJ1-5,-,TRBV19,CATKDTNQPQHF,TGTGCCACTAAGGACACCAATCAGCCCCAGCATTTT
-,TRBJ2-7,few,TRBV20-1,CSARKGTDPYEQYF,TGCAGTGCTAGAAAAGGGACCGATCCTTACGAGCAGTACTTC
-,TRBJ2-1,-,TRBV6-5,CASRTTQGRNEQFF,TGTGCCAGCAGAACCACCCAGGGGAGAAATGAGCAGTTCTTC
TRBD1,TRBJ2-7,few,TRBV10-3,CAISPQGLGEQYF,TGTGCCATCAGCCCACAGGGGCTCGGCGAGCAGTACTTC
TRBD2,TRBJ2-1,-,TRBV20-1,CSARDPPLAGGINEQFF,TGCAGTGCTAGAGATCCCCCACTAGCGGGGGGGATCAATGAGCAGTTCTTC
-,TRBJ1-2,-,TRBV2,CASSEALLKGRYTF,TGTGCCAGCAGTGAAGCGCTTCTTAAGGGACGCTACACCTTC
TRBD2,TRBJ2-7,few,TRBV12-3/TRBV12-4,CASSLIASGYEQYF,TGTGCCAGCAGTTTAATCGCTAGCGGCTACGAGCAGTACTTC
TRBD2,TRBJ2-3,-,TRBV4-1,CASSQDVAGGDTQYF,TGCGCCAGCAGCCAAGATGTAGCGGGCGGAGATACGCAGTATTTT
-,TRBJ1-2,-,TRBV18,CASSPPSIQNYGYTF,TGTGCCAGCTCACCACCGAGCATTCAGAACTATGGCTACACCTTC
-,TRBJ1-1,-,TRBV4-3,CASSQGPGENTEAFF,TGCGCCAGCAGCCAAGGTCCGGGGGAGAACACTGAAGCTTTCTTT
-,TRBJ2-5,few,TRBV7-7,CASSPLGAGSNEQYF,TGTGCTAGCAGTCCACTGGGGGCAGGGAGCAATGAGCAGTACTTC
TRBD2,TRBJ2-3,-,TRBV7-8,CASSLPLAGMDTQYF,TGTGCCAGCAGCTTACCTTTAGCGGGGATGGATACGCAGTATTTT
-,TRBJ2-3,few,TRBV12-3/TRBV12-4,CASVAQGRTSTDTQYF,TGTGCCAGCGTCGCGCAGGGGCGGACCTCCACAGATACGCAGTATTTT
-,TRBJ2-5,few,TRBV7-2,CASSLQCWSCSDQETQYF,TGTGCCAGCAGCTTACAGTGCTGGAGTTGTAGCGACCAAGAGACCCAGTACTTC
-,TRBJ2-4,few,TRBV6-2/TRBV6-3,CASSDPRQAKNIQYF,TGTGCCAGCAGCGATCCAAGACAAGCCAAAAACATTCAGTACTTC
-,TRBJ2-1,-,TRBV20-1,CSASPPHAPYNEQFF,TGCAGTGCTAGCCCTCCTCATGCTCCTTACAATGAGCAGTTCTTC
TRBD2,TRBJ2-3,-,TRBV27,CASSLLAGDSEPKSTDTQYF,TGTGCCAGCAGTTTACTAGCGGGGGACTCAGAGCCAAAAAGCACAGATACGCAGTATTTT
-,TRBJ1-2,-,TRBV6-2/TRBV6-3,CATGRDPNYGYTF,TGTGCCACCGGCCGGGATCCTAACTATGGCTACACCTTC
-,TRBJ1-1,-,TRBV20-1,CSANRDDTEAFF,TGCAGTGCAAACAGGGACGATACTGAAGCTTTCTTT
TRBD1,TRBJ1-2,-,TRBV27,CASSLSQGGTGYTF,TGTGCCAGCAGTTTATCGCAGGGGGGTACTGGCTACACCTTC
-,TRBJ2-5,few,TRBV12-3/TRBV12-4,CASSLMRQETQYF,TGTGCCAGCAGTTTAATGAGGCAAGAGACCCAGTACTTC
TRBD1,TRBJ2-7,-,TRBV6-5,CASSYPGQGSEQYF,TGTGCCAGCAGTTATCCGGGACAGGGGTCCGAGCAGTACTTC
-,TRBJ2-7,once,TRBV5-1,CASSLVRGSTYNEQYF,TGCGCCAGCAGCTTGGTCCGGGGGAGTACCTACAATGAGCAGTACTTC
TRBD2,TRBJ2-3,-,TRBV5-1,CASSLGGGYSTDTQYF,TGCGCCAGCAGCTTGGGCGGGGGATACAGCACAGATACGCAGTATTTT
-,TRBJ1-6,few,TRBV12-3/TRBV12-4,CASSPGVRNSPLHF,TGTGCCAGCAGTCCAGGTGTCCGTAATTCACCCCTCCACTTT
-,TRBJ2-7,-,TRBV12-3/TRBV12-4,CASSFVVNEQYF,TGTGCCAGCAGTTTCGTCGTCAATGAGCAGTACTTC
-,TRBJ2-1,-,TRBV25-1,CASSALTIGKQFF,TGTGCCAGCAGTGCGCTGACTATCGGTAAGCAGTTCTTC